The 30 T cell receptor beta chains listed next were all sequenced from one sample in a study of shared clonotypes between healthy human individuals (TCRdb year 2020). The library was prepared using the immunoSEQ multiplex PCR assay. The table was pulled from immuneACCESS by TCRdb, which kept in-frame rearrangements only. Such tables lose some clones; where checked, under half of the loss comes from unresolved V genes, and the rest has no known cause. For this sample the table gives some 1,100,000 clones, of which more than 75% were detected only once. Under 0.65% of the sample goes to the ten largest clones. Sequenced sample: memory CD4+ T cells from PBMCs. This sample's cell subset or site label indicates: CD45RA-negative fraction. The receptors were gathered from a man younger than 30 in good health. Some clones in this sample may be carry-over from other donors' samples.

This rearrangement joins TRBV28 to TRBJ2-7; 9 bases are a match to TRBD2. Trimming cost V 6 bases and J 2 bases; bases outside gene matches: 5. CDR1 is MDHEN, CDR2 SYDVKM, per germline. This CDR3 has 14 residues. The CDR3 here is CASRPSGATYEQYF. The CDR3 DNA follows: TGTGCCAGCAGACCTAGCGGGGCCACCTACGAGCAGTACTTC.

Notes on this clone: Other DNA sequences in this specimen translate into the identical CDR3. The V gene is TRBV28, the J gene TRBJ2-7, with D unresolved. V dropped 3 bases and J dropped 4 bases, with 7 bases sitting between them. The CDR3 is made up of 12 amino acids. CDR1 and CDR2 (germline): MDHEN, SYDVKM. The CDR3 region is CASSFGSYEQYF. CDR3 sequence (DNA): TGTGCCAGCAGTTTTGGGTCGTACGAGCAGTACTTC.

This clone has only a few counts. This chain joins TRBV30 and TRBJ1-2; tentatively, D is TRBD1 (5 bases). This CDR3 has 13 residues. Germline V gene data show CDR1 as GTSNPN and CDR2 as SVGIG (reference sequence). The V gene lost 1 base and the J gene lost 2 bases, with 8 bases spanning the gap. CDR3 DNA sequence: TGTGCCTGGAGTGCGGGACTCAACTATGGCTACACCTTC. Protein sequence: CAWSAGLNYGYTF.

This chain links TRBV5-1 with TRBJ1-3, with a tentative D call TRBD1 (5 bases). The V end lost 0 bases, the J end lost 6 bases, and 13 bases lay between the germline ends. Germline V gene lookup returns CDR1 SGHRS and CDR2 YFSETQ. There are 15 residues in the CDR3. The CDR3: CASSLDHPRVNTIYF. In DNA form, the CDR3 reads TGCGCCAGCAGCTTGGATCACCCCAGGGTAAACACCATATATTTT.

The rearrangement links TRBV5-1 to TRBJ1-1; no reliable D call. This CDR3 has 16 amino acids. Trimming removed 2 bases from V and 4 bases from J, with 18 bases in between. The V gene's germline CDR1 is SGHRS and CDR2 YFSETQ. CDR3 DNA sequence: TGCGCCAGCAGCTTCTCTGTCCCCAGCGAAGGCACTGAAGCTTTCTTT. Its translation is CASSFSVPSEGTEAFF. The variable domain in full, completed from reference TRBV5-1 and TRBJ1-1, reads KAGVTQTPRYLIKTRGQQVTLSCSPISGHRSVSWYQQTPGQGLQFLFEYFSETQRNKGNFPGRFSGRQFSNSRSEMNVSTLELGDSALYLCASSFSVPSEGTEAFFGQGTRLTVV.

The CDR3 is CASSPSLDGDTQYF. In DNA, the CDR3 is TGTGCCAGCTCACCAAGCTTAGATGGAGATACGCAGTATTTT. The chain couples TRBV18 to TRBJ2-3; no firm D call. The germline V gene has CDR1 KGHSH and CDR2 LQKENI. Trimming took off 2 bases at V and 5 bases at J, with 11 bases between the two ends. CDR3 length equals 14 residues.

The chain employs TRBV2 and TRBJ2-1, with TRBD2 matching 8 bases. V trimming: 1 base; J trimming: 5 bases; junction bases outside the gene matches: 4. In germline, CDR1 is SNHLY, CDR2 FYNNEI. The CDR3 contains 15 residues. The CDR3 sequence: CASSEVAGGDNEQFF. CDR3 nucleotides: TGTGCCAGCAGTGAAGTGGCGGGGGGAGACAATGAGCAGTTCTTC.

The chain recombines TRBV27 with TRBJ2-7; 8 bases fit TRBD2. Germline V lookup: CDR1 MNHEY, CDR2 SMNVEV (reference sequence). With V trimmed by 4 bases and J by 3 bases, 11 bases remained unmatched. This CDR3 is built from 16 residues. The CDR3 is CASSSTGSLAGYEQYF. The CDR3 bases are TGTGCCAGCAGTTCCACAGGATCCCTAGCGGGCTACGAGCAGTACTTC.

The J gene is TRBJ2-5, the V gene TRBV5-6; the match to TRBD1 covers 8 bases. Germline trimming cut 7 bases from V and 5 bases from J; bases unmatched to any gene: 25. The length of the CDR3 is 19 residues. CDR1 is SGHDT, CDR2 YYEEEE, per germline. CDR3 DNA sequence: TGTGCCAGCCAAAGGCGGAGGACAGGGCAGGGGTTAGCGTCGGAGACCCAGTACTTC. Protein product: CASQRRRTGQGLASETQYF.

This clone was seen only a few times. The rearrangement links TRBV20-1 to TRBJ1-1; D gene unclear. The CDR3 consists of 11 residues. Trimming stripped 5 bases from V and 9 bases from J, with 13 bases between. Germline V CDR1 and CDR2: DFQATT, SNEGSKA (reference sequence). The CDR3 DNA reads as TGCAGTGCTTCAAGACGGGAAAAAGCTTTCTTT. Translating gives CSASRREKAFF.

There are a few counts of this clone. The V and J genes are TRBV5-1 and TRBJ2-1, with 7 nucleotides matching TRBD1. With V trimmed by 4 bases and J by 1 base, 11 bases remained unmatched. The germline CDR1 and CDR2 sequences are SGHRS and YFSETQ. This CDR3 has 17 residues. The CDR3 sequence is CASSVALGGLSYNEQFF. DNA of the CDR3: TGCGCCAGCAGCGTAGCTCTAGGGGGCCTTTCCTACAATGAGCAGTTCTTC. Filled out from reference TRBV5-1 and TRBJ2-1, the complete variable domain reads KAGVTQTPRYLIKTRGQQVTLSCSPISGHRSVSWYQQTPGQGLQFLFEYFSETQRNKGNFPGRFSGRQFSNSRSEMNVSTLELGDSALYLCASSVALGGLSYNEQFFGPGTRLTVL.

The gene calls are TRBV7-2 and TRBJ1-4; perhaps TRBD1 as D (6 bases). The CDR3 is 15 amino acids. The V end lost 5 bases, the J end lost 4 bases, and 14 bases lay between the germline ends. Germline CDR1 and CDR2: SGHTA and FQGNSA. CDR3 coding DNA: TGTGCCAGCAGCCGTGGAGAGGGGGGTAATGAAAAACTGTTTTTT. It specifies CASSRGEGGNEKLFF.

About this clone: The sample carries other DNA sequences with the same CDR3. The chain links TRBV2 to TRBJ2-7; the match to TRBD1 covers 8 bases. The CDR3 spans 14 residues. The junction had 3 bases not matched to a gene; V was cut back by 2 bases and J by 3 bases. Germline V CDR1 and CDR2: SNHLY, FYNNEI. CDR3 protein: CASSEQGQGYEQYF. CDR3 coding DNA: TGTGCCAGCAGTGAACAAGGACAGGGCTACGAGCAGTACTTC.

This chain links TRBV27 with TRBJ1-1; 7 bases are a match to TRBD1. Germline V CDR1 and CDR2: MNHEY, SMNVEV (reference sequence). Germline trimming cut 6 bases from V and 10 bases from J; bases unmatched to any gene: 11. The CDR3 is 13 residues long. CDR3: CASSPRQGGGAFF. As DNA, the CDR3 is TGTGCCAGCAGCCCTCGACAGGGAGGGGGAGCTTTCTTT.

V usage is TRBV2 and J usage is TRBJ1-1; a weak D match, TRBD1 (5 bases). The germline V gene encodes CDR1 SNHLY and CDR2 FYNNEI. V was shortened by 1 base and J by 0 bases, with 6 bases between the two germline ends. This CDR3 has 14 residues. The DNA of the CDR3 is TGTGCCAGCAGTGAAGGGGGCGTGAACACTGAAGCTTTCTTT. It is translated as CASSEGGVNTEAFF.

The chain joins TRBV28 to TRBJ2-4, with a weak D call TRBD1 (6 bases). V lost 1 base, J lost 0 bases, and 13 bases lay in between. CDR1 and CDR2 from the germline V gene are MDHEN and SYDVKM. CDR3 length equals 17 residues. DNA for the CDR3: TGTGCCAGCAGTTTATCTGGGGGCTTACTAGCCAAAAACATTCAGTACTTC. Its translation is CASSLSGGLLAKNIQYF.

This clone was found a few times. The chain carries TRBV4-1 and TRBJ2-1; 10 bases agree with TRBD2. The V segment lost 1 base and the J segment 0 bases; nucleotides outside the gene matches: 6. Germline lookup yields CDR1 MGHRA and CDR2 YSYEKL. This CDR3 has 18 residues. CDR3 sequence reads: CASSQGTSGRSSYNEQFF. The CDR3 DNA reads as TGCGCCAGCAGCCAAGGGACTAGCGGAAGGAGCTCCTACAATGAGCAGTTCTTC.

The DNA of the CDR3 is TGTGCCAGCAGCGTGGGACGGATCTCTGGGGCCAACGTCCTGACTTTC. Encoded protein: CASSVGRISGANVLTF. The genes are TRBV9 and TRBJ2-6; D tentatively reads TRBD1 or TRBD2 (5 bases each). The CDR3 consists of 16 residues. V was clipped by 2 bases and J by 0 bases, with 9 bases between them. The germline gives CDR1 SGDLS, CDR2 YYNGEE.

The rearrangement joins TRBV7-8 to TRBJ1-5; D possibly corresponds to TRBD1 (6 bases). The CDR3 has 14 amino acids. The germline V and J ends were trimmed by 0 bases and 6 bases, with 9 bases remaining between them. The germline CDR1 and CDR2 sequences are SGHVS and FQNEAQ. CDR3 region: CASSLAQQGQPQHF. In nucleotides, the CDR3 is TGTGCCAGCAGCTTAGCACAACAGGGTCAGCCCCAGCATTTT.

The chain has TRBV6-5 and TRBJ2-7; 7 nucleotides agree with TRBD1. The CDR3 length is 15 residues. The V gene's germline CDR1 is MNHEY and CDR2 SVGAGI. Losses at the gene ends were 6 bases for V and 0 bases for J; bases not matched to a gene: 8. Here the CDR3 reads CASSRQGPSSYEQYF. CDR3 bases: TGTGCCAGCAGCCGACAGGGCCCGAGCTCCTACGAGCAGTACTTC.

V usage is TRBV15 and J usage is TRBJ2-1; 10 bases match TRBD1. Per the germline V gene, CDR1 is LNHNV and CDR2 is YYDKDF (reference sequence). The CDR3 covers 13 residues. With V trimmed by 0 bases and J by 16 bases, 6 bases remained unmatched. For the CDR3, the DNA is TGTGCCACCAGCAGAGAGGGAGGGGACAGGGGCTTCTTC. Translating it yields CATSREGGDRGFF.

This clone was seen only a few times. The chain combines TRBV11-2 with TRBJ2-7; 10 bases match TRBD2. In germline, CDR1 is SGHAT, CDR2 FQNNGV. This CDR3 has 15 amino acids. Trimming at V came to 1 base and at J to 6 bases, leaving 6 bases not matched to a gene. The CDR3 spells CASSLGLAGLSEQYF. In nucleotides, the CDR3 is TGTGCCAGCAGCTTAGGACTAGCGGGCCTTTCCGAGCAGTACTTC.

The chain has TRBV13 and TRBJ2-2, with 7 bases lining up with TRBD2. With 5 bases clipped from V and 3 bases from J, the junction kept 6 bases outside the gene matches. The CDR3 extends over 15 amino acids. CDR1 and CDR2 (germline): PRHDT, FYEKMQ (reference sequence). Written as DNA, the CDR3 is TGTGCCAGCAGCCCCAGCGGGACCTACACCGGGGAGCTGTTTTTT. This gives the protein CASSPSGTYTGELFF.

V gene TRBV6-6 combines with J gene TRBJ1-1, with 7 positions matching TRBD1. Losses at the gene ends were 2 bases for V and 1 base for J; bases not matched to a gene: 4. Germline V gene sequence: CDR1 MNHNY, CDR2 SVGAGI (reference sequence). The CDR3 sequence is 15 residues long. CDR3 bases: TGTGCCAGCAGTTACGACAGGGTACGGAACACTGAAGCTTTCTTT. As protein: CASSYDRVRNTEAFF.

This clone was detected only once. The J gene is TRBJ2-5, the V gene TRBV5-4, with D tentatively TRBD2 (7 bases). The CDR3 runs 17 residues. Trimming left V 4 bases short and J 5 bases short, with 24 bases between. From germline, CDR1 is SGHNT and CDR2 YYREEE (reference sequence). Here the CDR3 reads CASSPGQNLADEETQYF. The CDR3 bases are TGTGCCAGCAGCCCCGGACAGAACCTAGCGGACGAGGAGACCCAGTACTTC.

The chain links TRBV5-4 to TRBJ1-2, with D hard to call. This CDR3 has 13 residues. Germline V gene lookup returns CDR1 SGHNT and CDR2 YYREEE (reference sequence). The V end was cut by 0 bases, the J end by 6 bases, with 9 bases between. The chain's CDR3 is CASSLEGFDGYTF. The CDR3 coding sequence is TGTGCCAGCAGCTTGGAAGGGTTCGATGGCTACACCTTC.

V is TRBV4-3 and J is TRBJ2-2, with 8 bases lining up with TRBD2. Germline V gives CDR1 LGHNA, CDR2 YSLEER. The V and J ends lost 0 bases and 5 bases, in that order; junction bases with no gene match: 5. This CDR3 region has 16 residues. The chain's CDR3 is CASSQEIGGGTGELFF. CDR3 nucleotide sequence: TGCGCCAGCAGCCAAGAAATCGGCGGGGGGACCGGGGAGCTGTTTTTT.

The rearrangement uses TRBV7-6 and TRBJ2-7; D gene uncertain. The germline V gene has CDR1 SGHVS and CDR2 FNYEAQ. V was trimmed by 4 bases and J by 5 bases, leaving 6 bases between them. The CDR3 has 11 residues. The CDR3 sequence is CASSSADEQYF. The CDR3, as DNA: TGTGCCAGCAGCTCCGCGGACGAGCAGTACTTC.

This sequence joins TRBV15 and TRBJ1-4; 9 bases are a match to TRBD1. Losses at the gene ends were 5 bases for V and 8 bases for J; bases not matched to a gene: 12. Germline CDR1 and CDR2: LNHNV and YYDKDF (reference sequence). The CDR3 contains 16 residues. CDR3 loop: CATSRASGTGREKLFF. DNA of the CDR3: TGTGCCACCAGCCGAGCTTCCGGGACAGGGCGGGAAAAACTGTTTTTT.

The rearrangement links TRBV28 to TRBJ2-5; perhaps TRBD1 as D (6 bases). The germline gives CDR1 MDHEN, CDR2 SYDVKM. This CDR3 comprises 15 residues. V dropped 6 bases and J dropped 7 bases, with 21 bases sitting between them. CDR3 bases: TGTGCCAGCAGCCCACAGGACAGATCAAGAGGGACCCAGTACTTC. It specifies CASSPQDRSRGTQYF. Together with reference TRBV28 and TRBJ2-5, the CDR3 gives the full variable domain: DVKVTQSSRYLVKRTGEKVFLECVQDMDHENMFWYRQDPGLGLRLIYFSYDVKMKEKGDIPEGYSVSREKKERFSLILESASTNQTSMYLCASSPQDRSRGTQYFGPGTRLLVL.